These 15 T cell receptor beta chains share one sample of origin, sequenced in a study of T-cell reconstitution after alpha-beta-depleted transplantation in children. Unique molecular identifiers tagged the TCRbeta library. TCRdb itself ran the PCR reads through MiXCR, one entry per CDR3 protein. Of 300,000 to 400,000 distinct CDR3 sequences in the sample, around 16% are singletons; the top ten hold approximately 44%. Sample: PBMCs, mostly from graft donor cells, taken 360 days after TCRalphabeta/CD19-depleted stem cell transplant. The receptors here all came from a male patient between 2 and 10 years old who had a stem cell transplant for acute lymphoblastic leukemia, so the T cells may come from the graft donor.

V gene TRBV13 combines with J gene TRBJ2-5; 7 nucleotides match TRBD1. CDR1 and CDR2 from the germline V gene are PRHDT and FYEKMQ (reference sequence). V shed 3 bases and J 3 bases; nucleotides not matched to a gene: 4. CDR3 length: 14 residues. This CDR3 reads CASSFLQGEETQYF. In nucleotides, the CDR3 is TGTGCCAGCAGCTTTCTTCAGGGGGAAGAGACCCAGTACTTC.

The chain combines TRBV5-1 with TRBJ2-2; D ambiguous. CDR1 and CDR2 from the germline V gene are SGHRS and YFSETQ. Trimming removed 7 bases from V and 5 bases from J, with 18 bases in between. This CDR3 has 15 residues. The CDR3 here is CASGTGDFWTGELFF. The CDR3 nucleotides read TGCGCCAGCGGCACTGGGGATTTCTGGACCGGGGAGCTGTTTTTT. The full variable domain, rest sourced from reference TRBV5-1 and TRBJ2-2, is KAGVTQTPRYLIKTRGQQVTLSCSPISGHRSVSWYQQTPGQGLQFLFEYFSETQRNKGNFPGRFSGRQFSNSRSEMNVSTLELGDSALYLCASGTGDFWTGELFFGEGSRLTVL.

Written as DNA, the CDR3 is TGCAGTGCCGGCGGAAGGGAGGAGACCCAGTACTTC. Translation: CSAGGREETQYF. The V and J genes are TRBV20-1 and TRBJ2-5; possibly TRBD2 for D (5 bases). Germline assignment: CDR1 DFQATT and CDR2 SNEGSKA (reference sequence). Trimming pared 6 bases from V and 5 bases from J, leaving 13 bases between. The CDR3 has 12 residues.

The chain combines TRBV7-2 with TRBJ2-3; D remains unclear. V was clipped by 2 bases and J by 0 bases, with 9 bases between them. Germline CDR1 is SGHTA and CDR2 is FQGNSA. The CDR3 sequence is 15 residues long. The CDR3 loop is CASSLFFSSTDTQYF. The CDR3 nucleotides read TGTGCCAGCAGCTTATTCTTTTCTAGCACAGATACGCAGTATTTT. The full variable domain, with the rest looked up from reference TRBV7-2 and TRBJ2-3, is GAGVSQSPSNKVTEKGKDVELRCDPISGHTALYWYRQSLGQGLEFLIYFQGNSAPDKSGLPSDRFSAERTGGSVSTLTIQRTQQEDSAVYLCASSLFFSSTDTQYFGPGTRLTVL.

This clonotype was counted between two and nine times. The chain employs TRBV7-9 and TRBJ1-6, with D hard to call. CDR3 length equals 15 residues. CDR1 SEHNR and CDR2 FQNEAQ come from the germline V gene (reference sequence). The ends were cut back, 3 bases at V and 8 bases at J, with 14 bases in the middle. The CDR3 loop reads CASSLYTTRDSPLHF. CDR3 DNA sequence: TGTGCCAGCAGCTTGTATACAACGAGGGATTCACCCCTCCACTTT. Full variable domain (remainder filled in from reference TRBV7-9 and TRBJ1-6): DTGVSQNPRHKITKRGQNVTFRCDPISEHNRLYWYRQTLGQGPEFLTYFQNEAQLEKSRLLSDRFSAERPKGSFSTLEIQRTEQGDSAMYLCASSLYTTRDSPLHFGNGTRLTVT.

The chain employs TRBV3-1 and TRBJ2-7, with D possibly being TRBD1 or TRBD2 (5 bases each). Germline lookup yields CDR1 LGHDT and CDR2 YNNKEL (reference sequence). With 0 bases removed from V and 4 bases from J, the gap between germline ends came to 16 bases. The CDR3 is 16 residues long. The CDR3 sequence is CASSQDGALRGYEQYF. The CDR3 nucleotides are TGTGCCAGCAGCCAAGATGGGGCACTGCGAGGGTACGAGCAGTACTTC.

This clonotype was observed a few times. The rearrangement links TRBV28 to TRBJ2-7; 7 bases map to TRBD1. The germline V gene has CDR1 MDHEN and CDR2 SYDVKM. V dropped 4 bases and J dropped 1; count of bases not matched to a gene: 19. This CDR3 comprises 19 residues. The CDR3 bases are TGTGCCAGCAGTTACGACCCCAACACAGACAGGGTCGGGTCCTACGAGCAGTACTTC. Translation gives CASSYDPNTDRVGSYEQYF.

The genes are TRBV11-1 and TRBJ2-3; TRBD2 matches 12 bases. Germline V CDR1 and CDR2: SGHAT, FQDESV (reference sequence). After removal of 4 bases from V and 0 bases from J, the junction contained 11 bases not matched to a gene. This CDR3 comprises 19 residues. The CDR3 DNA is TGTGCCAGCAGCTCTTTTCTAGCGGGAGGGATATCTAGCACAGATACGCAGTATTTT. Its protein product is CASSSFLAGGISSTDTQYF.

V usage is TRBV6-5 and J usage is TRBJ2-7; 8 positions agree with TRBD1. The V gene end was trimmed by 8 bases and the J gene end by 6 bases; junction bases not matched to a gene: 6. This CDR3 region has 12 residues. Germline CDR1 is MNHEY and CDR2 is SVGAGI. The CDR3 sequence: CASQTGAGEQYF. The CDR3 DNA reads as TGTGCCAGCCAGACAGGGGCGGGCGAGCAGTACTTC.

This clonotype was seen ten or more times. The J gene is TRBJ2-2, the V gene TRBV4-1; D not resolved. CDR1 and CDR2 (germline): MGHRA, YSYEKL. With 3 bases removed from V and 2 bases from J, the gap between germline ends came to 13 bases. This CDR3 is 16 amino acids long. Here the CDR3 DNA reads TGCGCCAGCAGCCAGTTCGGGCAGATTAACACCGGGGAGCTGTTTTTT. Translated: CASSQFGQINTGELFF.

This clonotype was counted a few times. This chain uses TRBV2 with TRBJ2-5; 9 nucleotides agree with TRBD2. V gave up 3 bases and J gave up 1 base; unmatched junction bases: 6. Germline loops: CDR1 SNHLY, CDR2 FYNNEI. CDR3 size: 16 residues. The CDR3 nucleotides read TGTGCCAGCAGTGAGGATGCGGGAGGGGGCCAAGAGACCCAGTACTTC. Translating gives CASSEDAGGGQETQYF.

This clonotype was detected many times. This chain connects TRBV29-1 to TRBJ1-2; possible D gene TRBD1, 5 bases. The CDR3 is 11 residues long. The germline gives CDR1 SQVTM, CDR2 ANQGSEA. The CDR3 region is CSLPVGDGYTF. The CDR3 DNA is TGCAGTCTCCCCGTGGGGGATGGCTACACCTTC.

This clonotype was detected many times. The chain recombines TRBV3-1 with TRBJ2-1; TRBD2 might be the D (6 bases). Trimming removed 1 base from V and 3 bases from J, with 13 bases in between. The CDR3 is made up of 16 amino acids. The germline gives CDR1 LGHDT, CDR2 YNNKEL (reference sequence). The chain's CDR3 is CASSQGFGRDYNEQFF. The CDR3 DNA reads TGTGCCAGCAGCCAAGGTTTCGGGAGAGACTACAATGAGCAGTTCTTC.

The chain uses TRBV4-2 and TRBJ2-4; TRBD2 might be the D (7 bases). Trimming removed 4 bases at V and 6 bases at J, with 16 bases between. Germline loops: CDR1 LGHNA, CDR2 YNFKEQ. The CDR3 contains 15 residues. CDR3 amino acids: CASSPGQGGVNIQYF. The CDR3 DNA reads TGTGCCAGCAGCCCAGGTCAAGGGGGGGTAAACATTCAGTACTTC.

This clonotype was seen a few times. The chain combines TRBV5-1 with TRBJ2-5; 10 nucleotides align to TRBD2. The germline V gene encodes CDR1 SGHRS and CDR2 YFSETQ. This CDR3 comprises 18 residues. Unmatched junction bases numbered 13, after V lost 4 bases and J lost 1 base. The CDR3 protein is CASSLGVAGGGVQETQYF. The DNA for the CDR3 is TGCGCCAGCAGCCTCGGGGTAGCGGGAGGAGGGGTCCAAGAGACCCAGTACTTC.